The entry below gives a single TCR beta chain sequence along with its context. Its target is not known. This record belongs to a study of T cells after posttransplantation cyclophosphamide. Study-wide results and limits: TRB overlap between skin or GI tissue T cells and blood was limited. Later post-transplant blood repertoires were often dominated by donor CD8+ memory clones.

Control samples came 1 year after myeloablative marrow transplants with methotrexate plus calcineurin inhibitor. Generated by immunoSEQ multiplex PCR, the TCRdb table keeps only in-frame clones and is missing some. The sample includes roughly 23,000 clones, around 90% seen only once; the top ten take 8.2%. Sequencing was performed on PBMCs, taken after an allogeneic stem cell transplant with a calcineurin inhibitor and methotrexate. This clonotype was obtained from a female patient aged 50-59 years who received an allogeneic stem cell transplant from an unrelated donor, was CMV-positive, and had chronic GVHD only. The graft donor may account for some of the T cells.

CDR3 in DNA: TGTGCCAGCAGCAGAGGACTAGCTTTCTACGAGCAGTACTTC. This gives the protein CASSRGLAFYEQYF. The chain links TRBV6-5 to TRBJ2-7; 8 nucleotides align to TRBD2. The CDR3 sequence is 14 residues long. Germline values: CDR1 MNHEY, CDR2 SVGAGI. V gave up 6 bases and J gave up 3 bases; unmatched junction bases: 7.